The 30 T cell receptor beta chains presented below share a single source sample, sequenced in a study of T cell responses to AZD1222 COVID-19 vaccine. The protocol was immunoSEQ multiplex PCR, while the TCRdb copy is restricted to in-frame clones and leaves out a portion. This sample has under 150,000 clones; roughly 91% occur once, and the top ten carry 11%. Material: peripheral blood, obtained on day 0 of MenACWY control vaccination. The source of these receptors is an adult in good health.

CDR3 amino acids: CASSLAFLAGGNTDTQYF. The CDR3, as DNA: TGTGCCAGCAGCTTAGCTTTCCTAGCGGGAGGTAACACAGATACGCAGTATTTT. The chain is built from TRBV7-2 and TRBJ2-3, with 11 bases that match TRBD2. Unmatched junction bases numbered 7, after V lost 0 bases and J lost 2 bases. The germline gives CDR1 SGHTA, CDR2 FQGNSA. This CDR3 spans 18 amino acids.

V and J are TRBV7-8 and TRBJ2-7, with D perhaps TRBD2 (5 bases). The CDR3 has 14 residues. V was clipped by 5 bases and J by 0 bases, with 11 bases between them. The germline V gene has CDR1 SGHVS and CDR2 FQNEAQ. The CDR3 reads CASSLSGVSYEQYF. Written as DNA, the CDR3 is TGTGCCAGCAGCCTCTCCGGGGTCTCCTACGAGCAGTACTTC.

The chain carries TRBV5-1 and TRBJ1-4; D is perhaps TRBD1 (6 bases). CDR1 and CDR2 from the germline V gene are SGHRS and YFSETQ. The V and J ends lost 0 bases and 5 bases respectively, with 8 bases between them. This CDR3 comprises 14 residues. The CDR3 sequence is CASSLGTGNEKLFF. The CDR3 bases are TGCGCCAGCAGCTTGGGTACAGGGAATGAAAAACTGTTTTTT.

The chain has TRBV5-1 and TRBJ2-5; D gene uncertain. Germline CDR1 is SGHRS and CDR2 is YFSETQ. CDR3 size: 15 residues. Trimming removed 0 bases at V and 0 bases at J, with 9 bases between. CDR3 amino acids: CASSLALAYQETQYF. The CDR3 DNA follows: TGCGCCAGCAGCTTGGCGCTTGCCTACCAAGAGACCCAGTACTTC.

This clone showed up just a few times. The same CDR3 also results from other DNA sequences found in this sample. The chain has TRBV27 and TRBJ2-5; no definite D call. V lost 4 bases, J lost 2 bases, and 2 bases lay in between. From germline, CDR1 is MNHEY and CDR2 SMNVEV (reference sequence). The CDR3 runs to 11 residues. The CDR3 reads CASSSQETQYF. In nucleotides, the CDR3 is TGTGCCAGCAGTTCACAAGAGACCCAGTACTTC.

The chain links TRBV24-1 to TRBJ2-1, with D unresolved. Trimming stripped 5 bases from V and 7 bases from J, with 14 bases between. Germline V gene sequence: CDR1 KGHDR, CDR2 SFDVKD. This CDR3 is built from 14 residues. The DNA of the CDR3 is TGTGCCACCAGTGGGTACTCCAACGGGAATGAGCAGTTCTTC. It specifies CATSGYSNGNEQFF.

This chain joins TRBV6-5 and TRBJ2-7, with 9 bases fitting TRBD1. The V gene end was trimmed by 6 bases and the J gene end by 7 bases; junction bases not matched to a gene: 10. CDR3 size: 14 residues. Germline values: CDR1 MNHEY, CDR2 SVGAGI. CDR3 in DNA: TGTGCCAGCAGATCAACAGGGGGCAAGTGGGAGCAGTACTTC. Its translation: CASRSTGGKWEQYF.

The rearrangement joins TRBV5-5 to TRBJ1-1; weak D call: TRBD1 (5 bases). Trimming cost V 6 bases and J 4 bases, with 19 bases left between them. The length of the CDR3 is 15 residues. CDR1 is SGHKS and CDR2 is YYEKEE in the germline V gene (reference sequence). CDR3: CASTIRGGGGTEAFF. The CDR3 DNA is TGTGCCAGCACCATAAGAGGTGGGGGTGGCACTGAAGCTTTCTTT.

This sequence joins TRBV30 and TRBJ1-1; D perhaps matches TRBD1 (6 bases). CDR1 is GTSNPN and CDR2 is SVGIG in the germline V gene (reference sequence). V was clipped by 0 bases and J by 9 bases, with 20 bases between them. The CDR3 contains 15 residues. CDR3 residues: CAWSVIPGANVKAFF. The CDR3 DNA reads TGTGCCTGGAGTGTAATCCCAGGGGCGAATGTTAAAGCTTTCTTT.

The chain joins TRBV6-5 to TRBJ1-1, with D unresolved. The CDR3 contains 12 residues. In germline, CDR1 is MNHEY, CDR2 SVGAGI. The V end lost 6 bases, the J end lost 1 base, and 6 bases lay between the germline ends. The CDR3 sequence: CASRRENTEAFF. The CDR3 region has the DNA TGTGCCAGCAGGAGAGAGAACACTGAAGCTTTCTTT.

V usage is TRBV6-5 and J usage is TRBJ2-7; D may be TRBD1 or TRBD2 (6 bases each). Trimming pared 4 bases from V and 4 bases from J, leaving 14 bases between. The CDR3 totals 14 residues. The germline CDR1 and CDR2 sequences are MNHEY and SVGAGI. CDR3 sequence (DNA): TGTGCCAGCAGTTCCTGGGGGGCGCCTTACGAGCAGTACTTC. This sequence encodes CASSSWGAPYEQYF.

The chain employs TRBV4-1 and TRBJ2-1; D is possibly TRBD2 (6 bases). Germline lookup yields CDR1 MGHRA and CDR2 YSYEKL. V was shortened by 5 bases and J by 2 bases, with 16 bases between the two germline ends. This CDR3 is 16 amino acids long. This CDR3 reads CASSSAMGGTYNEQFF. The CDR3 DNA reads as TGCGCCAGCAGCTCTGCGATGGGAGGAACCTACAATGAGCAGTTCTTC.

This clone was detected once. The V gene is TRBV2, the J gene TRBJ1-1; D is undetermined. V was pared by 6 bases and J by 11 bases, with 13 bases between. The germline gives CDR1 SNHLY, CDR2 FYNNEI. The CDR3 runs 11 residues. This CDR3 is CASRKEGWAFF. The DNA of the CDR3 is TGTGCCAGCAGGAAGGAGGGTTGGGCTTTCTTT.

This chain uses TRBV13 with TRBJ1-5; 9 positions match TRBD1. CDR1 and CDR2 (germline): PRHDT, FYEKMQ (reference sequence). This CDR3 is 14 amino acids long. V lost 3 bases, J lost 5 bases, and 2 bases stayed unmatched. CDR3 amino acids: CASSLGQGDQPQHF. CDR3 DNA sequence: TGTGCCAGCAGCTTGGGACAGGGCGATCAGCCCCAGCATTTT.

The chain employs TRBV7-3 and TRBJ2-1; 7 nucleotides match TRBD2. Germline loops: CDR1 SGHTA, CDR2 FQGTGA. The ends lost 0 bases at V and 8 bases at J; junction bases unmatched: 13. The CDR3 is made up of 17 amino acids. The CDR3 loop is CASSLTTGGSGAHEQFF. The CDR3 DNA sequence: TGTGCCAGCAGCTTAACGACGGGAGGCTCCGGGGCCCATGAGCAGTTCTTC. Complete variable domain (other parts from reference TRBV7-3 and TRBJ2-1): GAGVSQTPSNKVTEKGKYVELRCDPISGHTALYWYRQSLGQGPEFLIYFQGTGAADDSGLPNDRFFAVRPEGSVSTLKIQRTERGDSAVYLCASSLTTGGSGAHEQFFGPGTRLTVL.

V usage is TRBV6-2 or TRBV6-3 and J usage is TRBJ2-5; D gene unclear. Trimming stripped 2 bases from V and 13 bases from J, with 14 bases between. The CDR3 contains 12 residues. CDR1 is MNHEY, CDR2 SVGEGT, per germline. The CDR3 bases are TGTGCCAGCAGTTACGATCAACGATCGGGGTACTTC. Its protein product is CASSYDQRSGYF.

This chain connects TRBV12-3 or TRBV12-4 to TRBJ2-1, with D possibly TRBD1 on 5 matching bases. The length of the CDR3 is 13 residues. The ends were cut back, 1 base at V and 9 bases at J, with 10 bases in the middle. In DNA form, the CDR3 reads TGTGCCAGCAGTTTAGAGTTAGGGGTTGAGCAGTTCTTC. Protein sequence: CASSLELGVEQFF.

The chain links TRBV2 to TRBJ1-5; D is possibly TRBD1 (5 bases). CDR1 SNHLY and CDR2 FYNNEI come from the germline V gene. Trimming took off 5 bases at V and 7 bases at J, with 15 bases between the two ends. The CDR3 extends over 14 amino acids. CDR3 nucleotides: TGTGCCAGCAGTAGGGACTCCGTAGGCCAGCCCCAGCATTTT. Encoded protein: CASSRDSVGQPQHF. Full variable domain (missing parts from reference TRBV2 and TRBJ1-5): EPEVTQTPSHQVTQMGQEVILRCVPISNHLYFYWYRQILGQKVEFLVSFYNNEISEKSEIFDDQFSVERPDGSNFTLKIRSTKLEDSAMYFCASSRDSVGQPQHFGDGTRLSIL.

This clone was observed a few times. The chain recombines TRBV5-1 with TRBJ1-2, with unresolved D. Germline CDR1 SGHRS, CDR2 YFSETQ. The CDR3 has 14 residues. The V end was cut by 0 bases, the J end by 1 base, with 7 bases between. In DNA, the CDR3 is TGCGCCAGCAGCTTGGACACCTATAACTATGGCTACACCTTC. It codes for CASSLDTYNYGYTF.

V usage is TRBV6-6 and J usage is TRBJ1-6, with a tentative D call TRBD1 (6 bases). CDR1 MNHNY and CDR2 SVGAGI come from the germline V gene (reference sequence). The CDR3 has 17 amino acids. V lost 5 bases, J lost 2 bases, and 16 bases lay in between. The CDR3 loop reads CASSQPITGPYNSPLHF. In DNA, the CDR3 is TGTGCCAGCAGTCAGCCCATTACAGGGCCCTATAATTCACCCCTCCACTTT.

The rearrangement links TRBV6-5 to TRBJ1-1; D unresolved. Trimming pared 0 bases from V and 0 bases from J, leaving 8 bases between. Germline loops: CDR1 MNHEY, CDR2 SVGAGI. The CDR3 runs 15 residues. The CDR3 DNA is TGTGCCAGCAGTTACTCTTTCCCCGTGAACACTGAAGCTTTCTTT. Encoded protein: CASSYSFPVNTEAFF.

The table lists this clone with a count of one. This sequence joins TRBV25-1 and TRBJ2-7; perhaps D is TRBD1 or TRBD2 (5 bases each). Germline loops: CDR1 MGHDK, CDR2 SYGVNS. Trimming took off 2 bases at V and 5 bases at J, with 10 bases between the two ends. CDR3 length equals 13 residues. The CDR3 protein is CASSEQGAHEQYF. The CDR3 bases are TGTGCCAGCAGTGAACAGGGAGCCCACGAGCAGTACTTC.

The rearrangement links TRBV11-2 to TRBJ2-1; D gene uncertain. The germline V and J ends were trimmed by 4 bases and 0 bases, with 10 bases remaining between them. CDR1 SGHAT and CDR2 FQNNGV come from the germline V gene. CDR3 size: 15 residues. The CDR3 DNA is TGTGCCAGCAGCTGGACGCAAAGCTCCTACAATGAGCAGTTCTTC. It codes for CASSWTQSSYNEQFF.

V usage is TRBV18 and J usage is TRBJ1-1; no reliable D call. In germline, CDR1 is KGHSH, CDR2 LQKENI. V lost 5 bases, J lost 3 bases, and 10 bases lay in between. The CDR3 totals 13 residues. This chain's CDR3 is CASSGGKDTEAFF. The CDR3 DNA reads TGTGCCAGCTCAGGAGGGAAGGACACTGAAGCTTTCTTT.

The chain carries TRBV11-1 and TRBJ2-7; D call uncertain. This CDR3 spans 14 amino acids. Germline loops: CDR1 SGHAT, CDR2 FQDESV (reference sequence). V lost 5 bases and J lost 4, with 15 bases in between. Written as DNA, the CDR3 is TGTGCCAGCAGCGAACCGATTGGGAAGTACGAGCAGTACTTC. Amino acid sequence: CASSEPIGKYEQYF.

V and J are TRBV10-3 and TRBJ2-2; TRBD1 agrees at 8 bases. The CDR3 length is 15 residues. CDR1 and CDR2 from the germline V gene are ENHRY and SYGVKD. CDR3 coding DNA: TGTGCGGTAGCCCGGGGGACAGGTAACACCGGGGAGCTGTTTTTT. As protein: CAVARGTGNTGELFF.

This chain uses TRBV5-1 with TRBJ2-2; TRBD1 agrees at 9 bases. This CDR3 spans 14 amino acids. Germline CDR1 reads SGHRS; CDR2 reads YFSETQ. Germline trimming cut 5 bases from V and 3 bases from J; bases unmatched to any gene: 2. CDR3: CASRGQGYTGELFF. The DNA for the CDR3 is TGCGCCAGCAGAGGACAGGGGTACACCGGGGAGCTGTTTTTT.

The V and J genes are TRBV2 and TRBJ2-3; 12 positions match TRBD2. Germline V lookup: CDR1 SNHLY, CDR2 FYNNEI. The CDR3 consists of 15 residues. Unmatched junction bases numbered 4, after V lost 5 bases and J lost 4 bases. Here the CDR3 reads CASSPSGRDSDTQYF. DNA for the CDR3: TGTGCCAGCAGTCCTAGCGGGAGGGATTCAGATACGCAGTATTTT.

The gene calls are TRBV19 and TRBJ1-1; TRBD1 might be the D (5 bases). Germline V lookup: CDR1 LNHDA, CDR2 SQIVND (reference sequence). CDR3 length equals 15 residues. Trimming stripped 4 bases from V and 3 bases from J, with 15 bases between. The CDR3 loop reads CASSNSGGKDTEAFF. CDR3 DNA sequence: TGTGCCAGTAGTAATTCGGGGGGGAAGGACACTGAAGCTTTCTTT.

CDR3 nucleotide sequence: TGTGCCAGCAGTTCCCTAAGCGGGAGTGTCGAGACCCAGTACTTC. It is translated as CASSSLSGSVETQYF. The J gene is TRBJ2-5, the V gene TRBV6-5; 8 bases are a match to TRBD2. This CDR3 has 15 residues. The junction had 9 bases not matched to a gene; V was cut back by 4 bases and J by 5 bases. CDR1 MNHEY and CDR2 SVGAGI come from the germline V gene.